This T cell receptor beta chain came from a study of blood T cell repertoires in COVID-19. Background on the study: COVID-19 samples collected from the United States, Italy and Spain covered acute and convalescent phases.

Per the original data handling: Amplification from reference gene primers served as the basis for estimated nucleated cell counts. Profiling relied on immunoSEQ multiplex PCR, and the TCRdb table lists in-frame clones only, not all of them. The DNA was the basis for D and trimming; V, J and clone size are from that table. The table includes around 240,000 clones, approximately 84% detected once. Material for sequencing was peripheral blood. The TCR comes from a woman in her 30s who had recovered from COVID-19.

The CDR3 loop is CASSGKGQGDGNTIYF. CDR3 DNA sequence: TGTGCCAGCAGCGGAAAGGGACAGGGGGATGGAAACACCATATATTTT. J is TRBJ1-3 and V is TRBV7-2; 11 bases are shared with TRBD1. The CDR3 length is 16 residues. The ends lost 5 bases at V and 3 bases at J; junction bases unmatched: 6. Germline-derived CDR1 and CDR2 are SGHTA and FQGNSA.